The clone carrying this T cell receptor beta chain has a single count. Its specificity is unknown. The PCR made use of 60 Vbeta and 13 Jbeta primers. Clones were sequenced by immunoSEQ multiplex PCR, and TCRdb holds only the in-frame ones, with some missing. The profile shows 95,000 to 100,000 clones, roughly four fifths of them singletons. From germline, CDR1 is MNHNS and CDR2 SASEGT. The length of the CDR3 is 12 residues. This entry is derived from a study of cytomegalovirus exposure and HLA in healthy donors. Study information: Assignment to the Caucasian-associated ancestry cluster applied to 81% of the approximately 420 genotyped donors.

Overall study findings and caveats: Usually a TCR sequence was rare, but some public TCRs were found in many donors. Certain sequence variants were highly shared and formed a cluster, and this cluster was likely a sequencing artifact.

Sequenced: PBMCs. This chain links TRBV6-1 with TRBJ2-5; D not certain. The last part of the DNA fits TRBJ2-7 better; the J call may be wrong. This clonotype originated in a female donor in good health and CMV-seronegative. CDR3 coding DNA: TGTGCCAGCAGTCGTGCTCCCTACGAGCAGTACTTC. Its translation: CASSRAPYEQYF.